Following are 23 T cell receptor beta chains from one sample sequenced in a study of blood T cells in healthy people across ages. With a J-beta primer mix and a sample-barcoded 5' primer, a second PCR ran about 7 to 12 cycles. Using its own MiXCR run on the 5' RACE reads, TCRdb lists one record per CDR3 protein. The sample includes around 1,500,000 distinct CDR3 sequences, roughly 30% of them seen just once. Sequencing used blood. The receptor set was obtained from a woman between 25 and 40 years old in good health.

The chain employs TRBV5-1 and TRBJ2-3; the match to TRBD2 covers 7 bases. CDR3 length equals 15 residues. The V segment lost 5 bases and the J segment 0 bases; nucleotides outside the gene matches: 6. Germline V gene data show CDR1 as SGHRS and CDR2 as YFSETQ. CDR3 loop: CASSTTSFSTDTQYF. CDR3 bases: TGCGCCAGCAGTACGACTAGCTTCAGCACAGATACGCAGTATTTT.

The rearrangement joins TRBV2 to TRBJ2-1, with a possible D match to TRBD1 (6 bases). CDR1 SNHLY and CDR2 FYNNEI come from the germline V gene. Between the trimmed V and J ends, which lost 7 bases and 1 base, there was a span of 17 bases. This CDR3 has 16 amino acids. CDR3 sequence: CASTPPAGASYNEQFF. CDR3 nucleotides: TGTGCCAGCACCCCTCCGGCAGGGGCTTCCTACAATGAGCAGTTCTTC.

V is TRBV6-2 or TRBV6-3 and J is TRBJ2-7, with 7 positions matching TRBD2. This CDR3 has 15 amino acids. Looked up from germline, CDR1 is MNHEY and CDR2 is SVGEGT. The V and J ends lost 8 bases and 2 bases, in that order; junction bases with no gene match: 12. CDR3 DNA: TGTGCCAGCGGCTCCCCGAGCGGGACCACCTACGAGCAGTACTTC. Translating gives CASGSPSGTTYEQYF.

There are many counts of this clonotype. The chain couples TRBV12-3 or TRBV12-4 to TRBJ1-1; D may be TRBD1 (5 bases). The CDR3 length is 12 residues. V dropped 3 bases and J dropped 8 bases, with 10 bases sitting between them. The CDR3 spells CASSFDSPEAFF. The DNA of the CDR3 is TGTGCCAGCAGTTTTGACAGTCCGGAAGCTTTCTTT.

This clonotype was found many times. The J gene is TRBJ2-3, the V gene TRBV7-2; weak D call: TRBD2 (5 bases). The CDR3 totals 15 residues. In germline, CDR1 is SGHTA, CDR2 FQGNSA. Trimming cost V 3 bases and J 2 bases, with 12 bases left between them. In nucleotides, the CDR3 is TGTGCCAGCAGCTTCCGGAGGCAGCTCACAGATACGCAGTATTTT. Its protein is CASSFRRQLTDTQYF.

This clonotype was seen ten or more times. This chain connects TRBV20-1 to TRBJ2-1; D could derive from TRBD1 or TRBD2 (5 bases each). Germline lookup yields CDR1 DFQATT and CDR2 SNEGSKA (reference sequence). V was clipped by 5 bases and J by 5 bases, with 19 bases between them. The CDR3 loop spans 15 amino acids. This CDR3 reads CSAFRTGRRDNEQFF. CDR3 nucleotide sequence: TGCAGTGCTTTTAGGACGGGACGTAGGGACAATGAGCAGTTCTTC.

A few counts support this clonotype. The chain uses TRBV5-1 and TRBJ1-4; TRBD1 aligns across 8 bases. CDR1 is SGHRS, CDR2 YFSETQ, per germline. V lost 3 bases to trimming and J lost 7 bases; unmatched junction nucleotides: 5. The CDR3 spans 14 residues. The CDR3, as DNA: TGCGCCAGCAGCTCTCGGACAGGGACTGAAAAACTGTTTTTT. This sequence encodes CASSSRTGTEKLFF.

This clonotype was counted a few times. V gene TRBV7-2 combines with J gene TRBJ1-2, with D perhaps TRBD1 (6 bases). CDR1 is SGHTA, CDR2 FQGNSA, per germline. This CDR3 comprises 14 residues. V shed 5 bases and J shed 8 bases, with 18 bases lying between them. CDR3 coding DNA: TGTGCCAGCAGCATGGGGGACAAGCCCGGGGGCTACACCTTC. Its protein is CASSMGDKPGGYTF.

The rearrangement uses TRBV9 and TRBJ1-4, with a possible D match to TRBD1 (5 bases). Germline CDR1 reads SGDLS; CDR2 reads YYNGEE. V was clipped by 7 bases and J by 4 bases, with 29 bases between them. The CDR3 runs to 19 residues. The CDR3 DNA sequence: TGTGCCAGCCCCTTCTCTCCTCCGACAGCCCACCCGAATAATGAAAAACTGTTTTTT. Its translation is CASPFSPPTAHPNNEKLFF.

This chain links TRBV2 with TRBJ1-1, with 7 bases fitting TRBD1. The CDR3 is 12 amino acids. V lost 4 bases to trimming and J lost 9 bases; unmatched junction nucleotides: 5. Germline CDR1 and CDR2: SNHLY and FYNNEI. CDR3 coding DNA: TGTGCCAGCAGTGCTCAGGGGGGCAAAGCTTTCTTT. Its protein is CASSAQGGKAFF.

The rearrangement uses TRBV6-6 and TRBJ1-1; D gene uncertain. Germline V CDR1 and CDR2: MNHNY, SVGAGI (reference sequence). Trimming pared 0 bases from V and 1 base from J, leaving 9 bases between. CDR3 length equals 15 residues. CDR3 in amino acids: CASSYSVSRNTEAFF. For the CDR3, the DNA is TGTGCCAGCAGTTACTCGGTATCCAGGAACACTGAAGCTTTCTTT.

The rearrangement uses TRBV28 and TRBJ2-1, with D hard to call. The CDR3 has 14 amino acids. V lost 7 bases and J lost 1, with 11 bases in between. Germline assignment: CDR1 MDHEN and CDR2 SYDVKM. The CDR3 protein is CASTSVGSYNEQFF. CDR3 DNA: TGTGCCAGCACCTCGGTTGGGTCCTACAATGAGCAGTTCTTC.

This chain connects TRBV28 to TRBJ1-2; D is ambiguous. This CDR3 has 14 residues. Germline V gene data show CDR1 as MDHEN and CDR2 as SYDVKM. The V end was cut by 5 bases, the J end by 7 bases, with 17 bases between. DNA for the CDR3: TGTGCCAGCAGTATTCCAGGTGCCCAGGTTGGCTACACCTTC. This codes for CASSIPGAQVGYTF.

The chain joins TRBV7-2 to TRBJ2-5, with TRBD2 matching 7 bases. The germline V gene has CDR1 SGHTA and CDR2 FQGNSA. The CDR3 contains 16 residues. The junction had 12 bases not matched to a gene; V was cut back by 5 bases and J by 3 bases. In nucleotides, the CDR3 is TGTGCCAGCAGCCCAGCGGCGGGGGTGGCGAAAGAGACCCAGTACTTC. Its protein is CASSPAAGVAKETQYF.

The chain joins TRBV20-1 to TRBJ2-3, with 12 nucleotides matching TRBD2. Germline loops: CDR1 DFQATT, CDR2 SNEGSKA (reference sequence). Losses at the gene ends were 6 bases for V and 5 bases for J; bases not matched to a gene: 12. The CDR3 totals 16 residues. This CDR3 is CSAQRRLAGGRDTQYF. Written as DNA, the CDR3 is TGCAGTGCCCAGAGAAGGCTAGCGGGGGGGCGAGATACGCAGTATTTT.

This clonotype has a handful of counts. The rearrangement joins TRBV7-9 to TRBJ2-1, with D possibly TRBD1 on 6 matching bases. The germline V gene has CDR1 SEHNR and CDR2 FQNEAQ (reference sequence). V shed 3 bases and J shed 9 bases, with 9 bases lying between them. The CDR3 runs 12 residues. The CDR3 sequence is CASSFTGLEQFF. Here the CDR3 DNA reads TGTGCCAGCAGCTTTACAGGGCTTGAGCAGTTCTTC.

The chain combines TRBV20-1 with TRBJ2-7; TRBD1 matches at 10 bases. V shed 2 bases, J shed 5 bases, and the junction held 6 bases outside the gene matches. CDR3 length equals 14 residues. Germline loops: CDR1 DFQATT, CDR2 SNEGSKA (reference sequence). CDR3: CSARRGTGADEQYF. DNA for the CDR3: TGCAGTGCTAGAAGGGGGACAGGGGCGGACGAGCAGTACTTC.

Only a few counts were recorded for this clonotype. The chain is built from TRBV12-3 or TRBV12-4 and TRBJ2-1; TRBD2 matches 9 bases. The V segment lost 5 bases and the J segment 1 base; nucleotides outside the gene matches: 6. The CDR3 length is 16 residues. The CDR3 sequence is CASSNSGSRSYNEQFF. The CDR3 bases are TGTGCCAGCAGTAATAGCGGGAGCCGATCCTACAATGAGCAGTTCTTC.

This clonotype came up a few times. One junction end does not reproduce the germline sequence, and a read error may be involved. The chain has TRBV7-9 and TRBJ2-1, with 7 bases aligning to TRBD1. The CDR3 extends over 15 amino acids. The germline gives CDR1 SEHNR, CDR2 FQNEAQ (reference sequence). The CDR3 reads CTSSLVGQDYNEQFF. The CDR3 DNA follows: TGTACCAGCAGCTTAGTTGGACAGGACTACAATGAGCAGTTCTTC.

This sequence joins TRBV5-1 and TRBJ2-7; perhaps TRBD1 as D (5 bases). The better agreement between TRBJ2-5 and the DNA end casts doubt on the J call. Germline CDR1 reads SGHRS; CDR2 reads YFSETQ. This CDR3 has 13 amino acids. CDR3 amino acids: CASSSRVWETQYF. The DNA for the CDR3 is TGCGCCAGCAGCTCCAGGGTTTGGGAGACCCAGTACTTC.

This clonotype came up once. A read error may explain this, as a much larger clone is one base away. The V call is TRBV20-1, the J call TRBJ2-1, with 9 bases that match TRBD2. The V and J ends lost 3 bases and 5 bases, in that order; junction bases with no gene match: 11. This CDR3 region has 16 residues. Germline V lookup: CDR1 DFQATT, CDR2 SNEGSKA (reference sequence). This CDR3 reads CSARTNGLALNNEQFF. CDR3 nucleotides: TGCAGTGCTAGGACTAATGGACTAGCGCTAAACAATGAGCAGTTCTTC.

The rearrangement links TRBV7-9 to TRBJ2-4; no definite D call. This CDR3 has 14 residues. CDR1 is SEHNR and CDR2 is FQNEAQ in the germline V gene (reference sequence). V dropped 9 bases and J dropped 13 bases, with 25 bases sitting between them. The CDR3 DNA is TGTGCCAGTATCTTTGAATCGTATTTGGACGTGCAGTACTTC. It yields the protein CASIFESYLDVQYF.

The rearrangement uses TRBV7-9 and TRBJ2-5; a possible D gene is TRBD2 (7 bases). Germline CDR1 reads SEHNR; CDR2 reads FQNEAQ (reference sequence). This CDR3 is 13 amino acids long. V was clipped by 11 bases and J by 0 bases, with 13 bases between them. This CDR3 is CALGGVDQETQYF. CDR3 nucleotide sequence: TGTGCCCTAGGGGGGGTCGACCAAGAGACCCAGTACTTC.